This T cell receptor (beta chain) derives from a study of blood T cell repertoires in COVID-19. Study details: COVID-19 samples from acute and convalescent phases originated in the United States, Italy and Spain. The analysed material was cDNA or gDNA that came from T cells, B-cell-depleted T cells, or PBMCs.

Germline lookup yields CDR1 SNHLY and CDR2 FYNNEI. With 6 bases removed from V and 4 bases from J, the gap between germline ends came to 9 bases. The CDR3 has 13 amino acids. Per the authors' pipeline: Reference gene primer amplification in the assay estimated nucleated cell counts. Assay used: immunoSEQ multiplex PCR; TCRdb lists only in-frame clones, some missing. The DNA was the basis for D and trimming; V, J and clone size are from that table. The sample has some 46,000 clones, 80% to 90% seen once. The receptor's source is a human donor in a cohort sampled during active COVID-19. Sequenced input: peripheral blood. The chain couples TRBV2 to TRBJ2-2; no reliable D call. The CDR3 coding sequence is TGTGCCAGCAGGGTCTGGCCCACCGGGGAGCTGTTTTTT. Its protein product is CASRVWPTGELFF.